This T cell receptor (beta chain) is drawn from a study of T cell responses to AZD1222 COVID-19 vaccine. Produced via immunoSEQ multiplex PCR; TCRdb's table is partial and in-frame only. The table includes more than 150,000 clones, roughly 92% detected once. For this clone: Antigen: not known.

From germline, CDR1 is LGHDT and CDR2 YNNKEL (reference sequence). This CDR3 has 15 amino acids. Trimming removed 4 bases from V and 0 bases from J, with 12 bases in between. Study outcomes and limitations: White British ancestry dominated among donors, who included more females, and clonal diversity was possibly underestimated. Dominant at 160-218 and 743-854, vaccine-associated CD4 TCRs also spanned spike.

This chain links TRBV3-1 (or the pseudogene TRBV3-2) with TRBJ1-2; D may be TRBD1 (6 bases). This receptor was taken from an adult in good health. The sample here was peripheral blood, taken on day 0 of AZD1222 vaccination. The DNA of the CDR3 is TGTGCCAGCAGCCCAACCAGGACAGCTAACTATGGCTACACCTTC. Translated: CASSPTRTANYGYTF.